The clone carrying this TCR beta chain was seen at least ten times. No antigen is known for it. This CDR3 is 13 amino acids long. Germline CDR1 SGHRS, CDR2 YFSETQ. V lost 4 bases and J 5 bases, leaving 11 bases between the germline ends. These data are taken from a study of T cells in Graves' hyperthyroidism and ophthalmopathy. RNA transcripts were the template for amplifying TCR beta CDR3 regions. HTBI primers were the set used in a first-round RT-PCR of the TCR CDR3. One entry per CDR3 protein, called by TCRdb with MiXCR from the multiplex PCR reads. The profile shows about 320,000 distinct CDR3 sequences, around a sixth of them singletons. Thyroid ultrasound and orbital computed tomography, with clinical symptoms and serum thyroxine and TRAb, informed diagnoses. Overall study findings and caveats: The model forecast ophthalmopathy, anticipating it by a median about 7 months before onset.

Sequences were obtained from blood. This sequence joins TRBV5-1 and TRBJ2-3; D gene ambiguous. The clonotype was recovered from a young man with Graves' hyperthyroidism. The CDR3 bases are TGCGCCAGCAGCGGGTTAGGTGGAGATACGCAGTATTTT. The encoded protein is CASSGLGGDTQYF. Full variable domain (remainder filled in from reference TRBV5-1 and TRBJ2-3): KAGVTQTPRYLIKTRGQQVTLSCSPISGHRSVSWYQQTPGQGLQFLFEYFSETQRNKGNFPGRFSGRQFSNSRSEMNVSTLELGDSALYLCASSGLGGDTQYFGPGTRLTVL.